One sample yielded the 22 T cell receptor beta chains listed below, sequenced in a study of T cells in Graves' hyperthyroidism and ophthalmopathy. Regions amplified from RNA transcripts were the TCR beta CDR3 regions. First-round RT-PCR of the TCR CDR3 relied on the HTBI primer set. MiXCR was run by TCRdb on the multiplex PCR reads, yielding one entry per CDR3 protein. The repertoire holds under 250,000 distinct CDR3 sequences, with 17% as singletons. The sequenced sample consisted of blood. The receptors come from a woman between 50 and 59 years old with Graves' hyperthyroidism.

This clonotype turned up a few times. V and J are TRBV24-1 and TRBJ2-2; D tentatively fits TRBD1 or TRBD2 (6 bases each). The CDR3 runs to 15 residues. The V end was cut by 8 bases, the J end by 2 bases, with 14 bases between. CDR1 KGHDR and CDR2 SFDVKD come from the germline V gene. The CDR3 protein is CATNGGTLNTGELFF. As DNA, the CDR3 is TGTGCCACCAACGGGGGCACATTAAACACCGGGGAGCTGTTTTTT.

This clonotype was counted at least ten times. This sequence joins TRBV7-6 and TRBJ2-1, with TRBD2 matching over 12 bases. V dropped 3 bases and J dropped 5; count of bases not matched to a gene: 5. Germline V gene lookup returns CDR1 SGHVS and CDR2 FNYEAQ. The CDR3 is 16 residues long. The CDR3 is CASSFTGTSGHNEQFF. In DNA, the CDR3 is TGTGCCAGCAGCTTTACCGGGACTAGCGGGCACAATGAGCAGTTCTTC.

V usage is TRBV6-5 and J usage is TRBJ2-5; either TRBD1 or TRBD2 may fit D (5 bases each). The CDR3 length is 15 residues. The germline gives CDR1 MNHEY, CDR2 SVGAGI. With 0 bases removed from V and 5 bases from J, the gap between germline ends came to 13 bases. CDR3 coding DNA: TGTGCCAGCAGTTACTCCTGGGGGATTGGGGAGACCCAGTACTTC. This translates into CASSYSWGIGETQYF.

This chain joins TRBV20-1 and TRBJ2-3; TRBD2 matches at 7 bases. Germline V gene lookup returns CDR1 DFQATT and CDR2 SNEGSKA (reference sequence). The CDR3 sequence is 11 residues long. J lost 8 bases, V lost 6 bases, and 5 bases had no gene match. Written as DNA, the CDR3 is TGCAGTGCCCGACTAGCTGGTACGCAGTATTTT. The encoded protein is CSARLAGTQYF.

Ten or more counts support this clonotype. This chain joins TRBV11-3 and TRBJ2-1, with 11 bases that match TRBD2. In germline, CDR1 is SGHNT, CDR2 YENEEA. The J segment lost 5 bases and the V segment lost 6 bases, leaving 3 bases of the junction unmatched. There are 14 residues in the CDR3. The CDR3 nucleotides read TGTGCCAGCAGGACTAGCGGGGACCACAATGAGCAGTTCTTC. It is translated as CASRTSGDHNEQFF.

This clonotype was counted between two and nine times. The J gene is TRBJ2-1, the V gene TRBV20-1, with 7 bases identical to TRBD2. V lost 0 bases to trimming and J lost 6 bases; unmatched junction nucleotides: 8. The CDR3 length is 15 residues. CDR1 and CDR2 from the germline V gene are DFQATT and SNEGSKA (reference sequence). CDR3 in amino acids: CSARDLAGVANEQFF. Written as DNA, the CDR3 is TGCAGTGCTAGAGATTTGGCGGGAGTTGCCAATGAGCAGTTCTTC.

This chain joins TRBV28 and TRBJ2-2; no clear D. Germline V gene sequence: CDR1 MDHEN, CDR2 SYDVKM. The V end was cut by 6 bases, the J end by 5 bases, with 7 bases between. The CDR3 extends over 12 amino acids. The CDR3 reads CASRVGTGELFF. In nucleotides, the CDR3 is TGTGCCAGCAGGGTTGGGACCGGGGAGCTGTTTTTT.

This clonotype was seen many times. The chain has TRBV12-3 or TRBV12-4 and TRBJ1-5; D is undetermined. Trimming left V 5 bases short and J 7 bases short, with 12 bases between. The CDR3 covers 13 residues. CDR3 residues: CASSDSGYQPQHF. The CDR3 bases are TGTGCCAGCAGTGATTCGGGTTACCAGCCCCAGCATTTT.

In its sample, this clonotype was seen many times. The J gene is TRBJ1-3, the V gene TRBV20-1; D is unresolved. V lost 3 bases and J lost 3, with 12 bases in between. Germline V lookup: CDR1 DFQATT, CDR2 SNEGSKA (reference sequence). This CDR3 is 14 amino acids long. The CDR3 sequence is CSASAGVFGNTIYF. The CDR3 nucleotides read TGCAGTGCTAGTGCCGGTGTCTTTGGAAACACCATATATTTT.

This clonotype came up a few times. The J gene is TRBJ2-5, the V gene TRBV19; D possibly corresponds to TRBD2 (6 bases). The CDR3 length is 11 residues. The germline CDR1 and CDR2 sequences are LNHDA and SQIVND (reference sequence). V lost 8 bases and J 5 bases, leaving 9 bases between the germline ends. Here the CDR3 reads CASGGRETQYF. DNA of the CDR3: TGTGCCAGTGGGGGGAGGGAGACCCAGTACTTC.

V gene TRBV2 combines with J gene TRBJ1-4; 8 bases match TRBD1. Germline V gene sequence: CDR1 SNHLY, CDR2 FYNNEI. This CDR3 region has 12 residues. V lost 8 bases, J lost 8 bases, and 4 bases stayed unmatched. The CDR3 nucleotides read TGTGCCAGCCAGGGGGCTAGGGAAAAACTGTTTTTT. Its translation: CASQGAREKLFF.

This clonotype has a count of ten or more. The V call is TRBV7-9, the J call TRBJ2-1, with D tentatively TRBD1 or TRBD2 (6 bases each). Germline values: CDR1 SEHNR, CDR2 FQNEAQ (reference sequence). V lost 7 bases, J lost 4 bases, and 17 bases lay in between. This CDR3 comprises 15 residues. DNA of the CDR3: TGTGCCAGCACGAGGGGGGAGATGGGGTACAATGAGCAGTTCTTC. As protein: CASTRGEMGYNEQFF.

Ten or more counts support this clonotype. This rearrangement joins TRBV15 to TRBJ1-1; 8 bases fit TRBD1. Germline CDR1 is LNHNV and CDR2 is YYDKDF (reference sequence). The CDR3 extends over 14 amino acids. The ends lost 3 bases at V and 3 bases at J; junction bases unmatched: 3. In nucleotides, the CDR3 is TGTGCCACCAGCAGCAAGACAGGGGACACTGAAGCTTTCTTT. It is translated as CATSSKTGDTEAFF.

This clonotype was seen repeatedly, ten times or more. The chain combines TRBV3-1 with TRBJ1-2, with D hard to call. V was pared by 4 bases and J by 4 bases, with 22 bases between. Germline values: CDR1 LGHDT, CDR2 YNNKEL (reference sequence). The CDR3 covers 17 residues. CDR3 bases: TGTGCCAGCAGCCGGTCACACTTCACCGGGATCCTCTATGGCTACACCTTC. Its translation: CASSRSHFTGILYGYTF.

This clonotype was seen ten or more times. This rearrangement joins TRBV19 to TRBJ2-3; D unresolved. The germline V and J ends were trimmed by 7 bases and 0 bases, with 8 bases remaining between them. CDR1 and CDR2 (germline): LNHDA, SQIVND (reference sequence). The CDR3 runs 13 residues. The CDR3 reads CASKAASTDTQYF. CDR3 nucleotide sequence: TGTGCCAGTAAGGCGGCGAGCACAGATACGCAGTATTTT.

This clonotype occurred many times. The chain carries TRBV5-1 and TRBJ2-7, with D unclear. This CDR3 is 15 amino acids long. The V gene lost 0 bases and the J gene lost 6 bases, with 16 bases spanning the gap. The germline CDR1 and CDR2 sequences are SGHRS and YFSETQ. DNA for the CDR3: TGCGCCAGCAGCTTGGTTTCAGGTGGTGACGCCGAGCAGTACTTC. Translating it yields CASSLVSGGDAEQYF.

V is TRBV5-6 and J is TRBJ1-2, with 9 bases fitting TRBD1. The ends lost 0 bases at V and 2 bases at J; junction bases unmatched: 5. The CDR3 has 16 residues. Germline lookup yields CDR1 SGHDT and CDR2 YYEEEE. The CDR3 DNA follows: TGTGCCAGCAGCTTGGGGGGGACAGGGCGGAACTATGGCTACACCTTC. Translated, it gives CASSLGGTGRNYGYTF.

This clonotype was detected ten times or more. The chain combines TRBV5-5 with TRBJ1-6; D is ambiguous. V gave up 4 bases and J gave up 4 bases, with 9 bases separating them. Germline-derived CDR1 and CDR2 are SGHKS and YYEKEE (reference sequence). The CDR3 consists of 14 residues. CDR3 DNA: TGTGCCAGCAGCCAAACAGCTTATAATTCACCCCTCCACTTT. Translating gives CASSQTAYNSPLHF. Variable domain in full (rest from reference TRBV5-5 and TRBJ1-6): DAGVTQSPTHLIKTRGQQVTLRCSPISGHKSVSWYQQVLGQGPQFIFQYYEKEERGRGNFPDRFSARQFPNYSSELNVNALLLGDSALYLCASSQTAYNSPLHFGNGTRLTVT.

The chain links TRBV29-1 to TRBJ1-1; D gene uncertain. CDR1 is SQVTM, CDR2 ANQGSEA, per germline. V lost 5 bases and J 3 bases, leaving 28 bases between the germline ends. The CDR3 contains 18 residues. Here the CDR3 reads CSVLSYLIPGNVDTEAFF. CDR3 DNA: TGCAGCGTTTTGAGTTATTTGATTCCGGGGAACGTCGACACTGAAGCTTTCTTT. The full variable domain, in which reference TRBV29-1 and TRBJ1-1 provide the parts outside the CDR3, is SAVISQKPSRDICQRGTSLTIQCQVDSQVTMMFWYRQQPGQSLTLIATANQGSEATYESGFVIDKFPISRPNLTFSTLTVSNMSPEDSSIYLCSVLSYLIPGNVDTEAFFGQGTRLTVV.

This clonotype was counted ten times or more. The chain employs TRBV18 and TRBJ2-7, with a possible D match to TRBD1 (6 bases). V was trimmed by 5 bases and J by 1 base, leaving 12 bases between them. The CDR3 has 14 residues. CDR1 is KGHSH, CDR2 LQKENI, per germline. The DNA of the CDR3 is TGTGCCAGCTCAATGGACAGAGGATCCTACGAGCAGTACTTC. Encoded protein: CASSMDRGSYEQYF. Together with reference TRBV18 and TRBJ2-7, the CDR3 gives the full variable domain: NAGVMQNPRHLVRRRGQEARLRCSPMKGHSHVYWYRQLPEEGLKFMVYLQKENIIDESGMPKERFSAEFPKEGPSILRIQQVVRGDSAAYFCASSMDRGSYEQYFGPGTRLTVT.

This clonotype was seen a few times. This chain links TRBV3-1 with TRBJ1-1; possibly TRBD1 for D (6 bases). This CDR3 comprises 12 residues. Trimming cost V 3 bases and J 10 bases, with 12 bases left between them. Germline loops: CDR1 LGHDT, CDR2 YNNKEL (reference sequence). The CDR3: CASSHRGVGAFF. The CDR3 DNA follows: TGTGCCAGCAGCCACAGGGGAGTCGGAGCTTTCTTT. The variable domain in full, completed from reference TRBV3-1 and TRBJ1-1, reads DTAVSQTPKYLVTQMGNDKSIKCEQNLGHDTMYWYKQDSKKFLKIMFSYNNKELIINETVPNRFSPKSPDKAHLNLHINSLELGDSAVYFCASSHRGVGAFFGQGTRLTVV.

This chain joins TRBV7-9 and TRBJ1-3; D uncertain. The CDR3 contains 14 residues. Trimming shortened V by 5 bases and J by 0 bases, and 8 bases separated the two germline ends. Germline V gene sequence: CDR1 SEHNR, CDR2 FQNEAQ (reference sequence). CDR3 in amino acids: CASSPAYSGNTIYF. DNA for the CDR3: TGTGCCAGCAGCCCAGCCTACTCTGGAAACACCATATATTTT.